This T cell receptor beta chain derives from a study of T cells after posttransplantation cyclophosphamide. Germline CDR1 and CDR2: MNHNS and SASEGT. This CDR3 contains 15 residues. The trim removed 3 bases at V and 1 base at J, leaving 2 bases unmatched. Only in-frame clones appear in the TCRdb table, and some are missing; sequencing was by immunoSEQ multiplex PCR. The sample has some 52,000 clones, about 86% seen once. This rearrangement joins TRBV6-1 to TRBJ1-1; TRBD1 aligns across 10 bases. The sequence came from a man aged 30-40 years with a blood cancer, CMV-positive, and with a related stem cell donor. The sequencing sample was made of PBMCs. In nucleotides, the CDR3 is TGTGCCAGCAGTGACAGACAGGGGGCGAACACTGAAGCTTTCTTT. Amino acid sequence: CASSDRQGANTEAFF.